The TCR beta chain described here comes from a study of blood T cells in healthy people across ages (dated by TCRdb to the mid-2010s). The study in broad terms: In model experiments, roughly one uniquely barcoded TCR beta cDNA molecule per two T cells was captured by template switching. The study measured age-related changes in TCR beta repertoire diversity using deep sequencing normalized with unique cDNA molecular identifiers. The donors were divided into four age groups: young (average approximately 17 years), middle-aged (about 40), aged (about 60) and long-lived (nearly 85). To avoid experimental bias, donors of different ages were randomly spread across the sequencing lanes. Using the same blood draw, the study looked at two additional independent replicas of 1 million unique cDNA reads for two donors, one aged 18 to 30 and the other aged 80 or older. The paper as a whole reports these results and caveats: Compared with the aged group, more naive CD4+ T cells, fewer expanded clones and increased TCR diversity were shown by the long-lived group, suggesting age selection. Estimates of total diversity from one million sequenced T cells were regarded as lower bounds and underestimates. Conclusive comparison of naive and antigen-experienced compartments was prevented by the profiling of bulk unsorted PBMCs. A strong correlation was found between observed TCR beta diversity and the percentage of naive T cells measured by flow cytometry. The CMV infection status of donors was not known, potentially confounding age-related changes in expanded clonotypes. Observed TCR beta diversity per million T cells fell roughly linearly with age, and a significant reduction was already apparent by age around 40.

Receptors were amplified or captured by 5' RACE. Sequencing instrument: Illumina HiSeq 2500. A second roughly 6 to 11 cycle PCR used a sample-barcoded 5' primer and a J-beta primer mix. A template-switch 5' adaptor carrying 12 random nucleotides introduced a unique molecular identifier onto each TCR beta cDNA molecule. Each sample yielded at least 3 million CDR3-containing paired-end reads. All of the RNA was converted into first-strand cDNA using the Mint cDNA synthesis kit, with a TRBC-specific oligonucleotide serving as the primer. All cDNA was treated with uracil-DNA glycosylase and then went through a first 18-cycle PCR with the universal primers M1SS and BC2_uni_R. For the original study's pipeline: For normalization, 1 million high-quality reads, each with a distinct molecular identifier, were randomly selected from each sample. Reads with shared molecular identifiers were discarded instead of being binned into consensus sequences. MiTCR, run with a Q25 quality threshold and the strictest error-elimination algorithm, handled CDR3 identification, clonotype clustering and error correction. A nonparametric unseen species model using Euler transformation provided a lower-bound estimate of total TCR beta diversity. TCRdb handled the public reads itself, with Q25 trimming in fastp and clone calling in MiXCR, and kept productive beta chains. Rows merge per CDR3 protein into single entries with the most common DNA and genes. The V and J calls and clone size come from TCRdb's table, not from the authors' own analysis. For this sample the table gives around 1.7 million distinct CDR3 sequences, of which 28% were detected only once. Less than 9.5% of the sample lies in the top ten.

Systemically healthy Caucasian individuals from Russia, 35 to 50 in total and aged about 6 to 90 years, were included as donors. About 10 milliliters of peripheral blood were drawn from each donor into EDTA-treated Vacutainer tubes. Ficoll-Paque density-gradient centrifugation was used to isolate PBMCs, with at least 6 million obtained per sample. Total RNA, at least 5 micrograms per sample, was extracted from PBMCs with Trizol reagent. For every donor, flow cytometry on a PBMC aliquot measured the percentage of naive CD45RAhigh/CD27high T cells. This clonotype was detected only a few times. Which antigen it targets is not known. Base qualities were left out, and no much larger clone turns up one base away. The clonotype comes from a woman aged 30 to 39 in good health. The sequenced sample consisted of blood.

The sequenced DNA is TGTGCCAGTTGCCGGGACAGCCTCACAGATACGCAGTATTTT. This is translated as CASCRDSLTDTQYF. The receptor chain draws on TRBV2 and TRBJ2-3; TRBD1 lines up with 7 middle nucleotides. Trimming takes 9 bases off V and 2 bases off J; junction bases not matched to a gene: 8. According to the germline V gene, CDR1 reads SNHLY and CDR2 reads FYNNEI. From cysteine to phenylalanine, the CDR3 is 14 amino acids long. The kept DNA is CDR3 alone, 42 bases in frame from the first base.